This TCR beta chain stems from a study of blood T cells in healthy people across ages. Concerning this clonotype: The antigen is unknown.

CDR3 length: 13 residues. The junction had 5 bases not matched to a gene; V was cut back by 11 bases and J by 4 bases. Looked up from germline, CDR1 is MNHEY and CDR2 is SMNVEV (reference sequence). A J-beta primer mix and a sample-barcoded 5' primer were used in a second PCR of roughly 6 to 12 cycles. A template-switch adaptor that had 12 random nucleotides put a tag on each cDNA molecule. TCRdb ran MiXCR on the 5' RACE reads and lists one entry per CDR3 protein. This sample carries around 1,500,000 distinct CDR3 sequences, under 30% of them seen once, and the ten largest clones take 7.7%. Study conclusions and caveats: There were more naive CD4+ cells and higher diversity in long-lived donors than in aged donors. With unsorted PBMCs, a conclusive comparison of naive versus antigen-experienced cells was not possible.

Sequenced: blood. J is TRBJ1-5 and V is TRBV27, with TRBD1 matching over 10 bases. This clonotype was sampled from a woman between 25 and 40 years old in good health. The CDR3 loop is CASWTGGNQPQHF. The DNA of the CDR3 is TGTGCCTCTTGGACAGGGGGTAATCAGCCCCAGCATTTT.